One TCR beta chain is described in this entry. Its cognate antigen has yet to be identified. It has no much larger one-base neighbor in the sample; base qualities were not kept. Sequencing of the TRB variable region was done with the immunoSEQ hsTCRB v3.0 assay at survey level resolution. The target sequencing depth for TRB was 40,000-50,000 T-cell genomes per sample. An Illumina MiSeq with a v3 150-cycle kit was used to sequence the pooled TRB libraries. The published analysis was carried out like this. Repertoire analysis was performed in R inside a reproducible Nextflow workflow that covered QC, data transformation and analysis. LymphoSeq2, an R package for AIRR-Seq data exploration, was used to implement custom analyses. Several samples that yielded fewer than 5000 total TRB sequences were excluded, so that approximately 200 HIV repertoires were analyzed. Among the 190 or so HIV repertoires that were kept, around 60 were collected before ART initiation and around 130 were collected after ART initiation. Each repertoire was downsampled to 5000 TRB nucleotide sequences, and summary statistics were averaged across 100 downsampling iterations. The analysis kept only TRB sequences whose CDR3 regions were at least seven amino acids long. Diversity was assessed using a clonality score derived from Shannon entropy and using the Gini coefficient. In the repertoire networks, any two of the top 5000 CDR3 amino acid sequences were linked whenever the two sequences differed by an edit distance of one. For TRB CDR3 amino acid sequences, antigen specificity groups and MHC restriction were predicted with GLIPH2. To flag known associations with CMV, EBV, HIV or tissue antigens, CDR3 amino acid sequences were compared against VDJdb and McPAS-TCR. Pre-ART, post-ART and control groups were compared with Wilcoxon signed-rank tests and Holm-Bonferroni correction. What TCRdb holds here is the immuneACCESS table cut down to in-frame rearrangements. Part of the clones is not present; checked against another copy, under half of the missing clones reflect an unresolved V gene, and the others are unexplained. For V, J and clone size, that table is used; D and trimming come from the DNA. The sample includes about 22,000 clones, with 79% observed a single time. The leading ten clones occupy approximately 11% of the sample.

CDR3 length: 16 amino acids, cysteine to phenylalanine. Here the CDR3 DNA is all that survives: 48 bases in frame from base 1. V is pruned by 1 base and J by 6 bases, leaving 8 bases of the junction without a gene match. Sequences SGHRS (CDR1) and YFSETQ (CDR2) are obtained from the germline V gene. The sample is drawn from a study of long-term antiretroviral therapy in people with HIV (dated by TCRdb to the early 2020s). Looking at the study overall: The earliest samples were collected about a decade before the 2015 WHO recommendation for immediate ART, when ART was typically delayed until CD4 counts fell. A retrospective serial study tested whether ART initiation and durable HIV suppression were associated with changes in peripheral blood TRB repertoire composition and diversity. A total of about 190 cryopreserved PBMC samples were contributed to the cohort by 30 adults with confirmed HIV infection, with samples collected serially over a mean of roughly six years (range 1-12). Test extractions of a monoclonal T-cell line alongside 30 or so polyclonal samples showed no cross-contamination during QIAcube processing. Among the 30 or so participants with HIV, approximately 10 were female. Broader findings and caveats from the paper: Inferences about post-ART repertoire changes were limited because no data were available on ART adherence, viral resistance or therapy changes. Limited PBMC availability meant only the TCR beta chain was sequenced, without alpha chain pairing. Narrower CDR3 length ranges were observed in HIV repertoires than in controls, and an antigen-experienced repertoire with only a slight naive shift after ART was suggested by the network structure. The samples span the years 2004 to 2017, and the ART regimens used may be less effective than current regimens. Starting ART was linked to a significant rise in TRB diversity, yet even with long-term ART the diversity remained significantly lower than in transplant donor controls. At every time point, the repertoire was dominated by expanded TRB clones first identified before ART initiation, although this dominance fluctuated and, in many PLHIV, declined after ART. Unsorted PBMC were profiled instead of sorted CD4+ and CD8+ T cells because pre-ART samples had limited cell numbers.

To be included, a participant needed at least one PBMC sample from before ART initiation plus at least two post-ART samples. Treatment was received in the United States of America by all participants with HIV. Cryopreserved samples of 1-10 million PBMC were thawed and washed before DNA extraction. At the time of the earliest PBMC sample, participants with HIV were aged between 23 and 54 years. PBMC samples were contributed by each participant from 1-4 timepoints before ART initiation and 2-8 timepoints after ART initiation, with a median of 7 samples. Serial HIV viral load, CD4+ T-cell count, ART history and demographic data were obtained for every participant. Genomic DNA was extracted from unsorted PBMC with a Qiagen kit on a QIAcube, with processing performed in batches of 12 samples.

The rearranged chain carries TRBV5-1 and TRBJ2-2, and TRBD2 matches 8 of the central bases. The receptor was isolated from a woman in her thirties or forties with HIV. Sample: unsorted PBMCs, taken 1.2 years after starting antiretroviral therapy. DNA sequence: TGCGCCAGCAGCTTGTCGGCGGGAGGAATTGCCGGGGAGCTGTTTTTT. Its protein reads: CASSLSAGGIAGELFF.